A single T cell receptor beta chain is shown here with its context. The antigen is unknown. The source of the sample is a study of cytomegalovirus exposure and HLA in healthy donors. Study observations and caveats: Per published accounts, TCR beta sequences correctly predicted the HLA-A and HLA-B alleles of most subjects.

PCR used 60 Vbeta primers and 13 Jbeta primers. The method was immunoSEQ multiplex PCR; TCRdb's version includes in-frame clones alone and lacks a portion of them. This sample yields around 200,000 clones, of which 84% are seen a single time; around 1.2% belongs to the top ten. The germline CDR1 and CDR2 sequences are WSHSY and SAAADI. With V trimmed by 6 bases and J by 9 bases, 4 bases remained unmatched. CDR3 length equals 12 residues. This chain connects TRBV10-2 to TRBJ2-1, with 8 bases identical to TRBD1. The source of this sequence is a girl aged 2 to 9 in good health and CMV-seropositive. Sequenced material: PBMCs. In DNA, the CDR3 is TGCGCCAGCAGGGGGACAGGACCTGAGCAGTTCTTC. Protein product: CASRGTGPEQFF.